This T cell receptor beta chain was retrieved from a study of blood T cell repertoires in COVID-19. Profiling relied on immunoSEQ multiplex PCR, and the TCRdb table lists in-frame clones only, not all of them. This repertoire shows roughly 120,000 clones, 75% to 90% found once; its top ten account for around 6%. The CDR3 runs to 14 residues. Germline loops: CDR1 MGHRA, CDR2 YSYEKL. J was trimmed by 4 bases and V by 5 bases; bases with no gene match: 4. The chain employs TRBV4-1 and TRBJ1-2; 10 positions agree with TRBD1. What was sequenced was peripheral blood. The clonotype comes from a woman aged 55-70 years with COVID-19, enrolled during active disease. CDR3 protein: CASSTGTGVYGYTF. The DNA for the CDR3 is TGCGCCAGCAGCACCGGGACAGGGGTCTATGGCTACACCTTC.